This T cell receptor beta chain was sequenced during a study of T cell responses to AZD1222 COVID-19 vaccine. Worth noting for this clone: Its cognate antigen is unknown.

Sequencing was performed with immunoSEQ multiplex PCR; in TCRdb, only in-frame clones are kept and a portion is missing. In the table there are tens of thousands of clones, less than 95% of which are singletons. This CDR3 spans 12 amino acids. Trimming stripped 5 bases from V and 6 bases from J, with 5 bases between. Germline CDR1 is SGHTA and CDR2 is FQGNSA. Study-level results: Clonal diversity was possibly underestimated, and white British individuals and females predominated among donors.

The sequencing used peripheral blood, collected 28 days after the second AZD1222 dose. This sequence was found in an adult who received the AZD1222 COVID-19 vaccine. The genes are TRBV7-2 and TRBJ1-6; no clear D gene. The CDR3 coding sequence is TGTGCCAGCAGCCTAATTAATTCACCCCTCCACTTT. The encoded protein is CASSLINSPLHF.